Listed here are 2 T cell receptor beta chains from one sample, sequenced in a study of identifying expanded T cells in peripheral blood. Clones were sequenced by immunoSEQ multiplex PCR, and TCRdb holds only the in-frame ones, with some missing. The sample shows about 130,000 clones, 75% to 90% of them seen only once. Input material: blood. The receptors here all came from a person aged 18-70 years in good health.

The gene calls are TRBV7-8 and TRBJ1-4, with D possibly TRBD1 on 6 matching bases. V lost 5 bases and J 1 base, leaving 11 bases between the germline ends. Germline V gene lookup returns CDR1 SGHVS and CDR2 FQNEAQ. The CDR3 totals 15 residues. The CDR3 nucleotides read TGTGCCAGCAGCAAAGGACAGAGAACTAATGAAAAACTGTTTTTT. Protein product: CASSKGQRTNEKLFF.

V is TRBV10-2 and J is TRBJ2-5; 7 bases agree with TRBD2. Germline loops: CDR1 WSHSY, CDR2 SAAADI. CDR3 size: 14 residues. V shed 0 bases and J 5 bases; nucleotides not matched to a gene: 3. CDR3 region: CASSESGAGETQYF. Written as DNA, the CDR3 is TGCGCCAGCAGTGAGTCGGGAGCGGGGGAGACCCAGTACTTC.